These 21 T cell receptor beta chains were all obtained from the same sample, sequenced in a study of CD8 T cells in ankylosing spondylitis. MiXCR, run by TCRdb on the 5' RACE reads, gives a single entry per CDR3 protein. The sample yields around 30,000 distinct CDR3 sequences, roughly 5% seen once. Sequencing was performed on blood, either unsorted or a sorted T cell fraction (not recorded which). Source of these receptors: a female donor with ankylosing spondylitis or in good health (not recorded which).

This clonotype was picked up many times. This chain joins TRBV9 and TRBJ2-1, with a possible D match to TRBD2 (5 bases). Germline V gene data show CDR1 as SGDLS and CDR2 as YYNGEE. The CDR3 has 16 amino acids. V shed 0 bases and J shed 6 bases, with 16 bases lying between them. CDR3 coding DNA: TGTGCCAGCAGCGTAGTTCCCGACACTAGTTCCAATGAGCAGTTCTTC. Its protein product is CASSVVPDTSSNEQFF. Using reference TRBV9 and TRBJ2-1 for the parts outside the CDR3, the full variable domain is DSGVTQTPKHLITATGQRVTLRCSPRSGDLSVYWYQQSLDQGLQFLIQYYNGEERAKGNILERFSAQQFPDLHSELNLSSLELGDSALYFCASSVVPDTSSNEQFFGPGTRLTVL.

This clonotype was counted at least ten times. The chain employs TRBV7-3 and TRBJ2-3, with 9 bases matching TRBD2. CDR3 length: 17 amino acids. CDR1 is SGHTA, CDR2 FQGTGA, per germline. J was trimmed by 3 bases and V by 1 base; bases with no gene match: 8. In DNA, the CDR3 is TGTGCCAGCAGCTTAATTATGGCGGGGGGGCCGACAGATACGCAGTATTTT. Protein: CASSLIMAGGPTDTQYF.

This clonotype was found many times. This chain uses TRBV9 with TRBJ2-2, with D uncertain. The CDR3 has 15 amino acids. The V and J ends lost 2 bases and 2 bases respectively, with 10 bases between them. The germline CDR1 and CDR2 sequences are SGDLS and YYNGEE. The CDR3 reads CASSVRPGNTGELFF. In DNA, the CDR3 is TGTGCCAGCAGCGTTCGGCCGGGCAACACCGGGGAGCTGTTTTTT. The whole variable domain, filled in from reference TRBV9 and TRBJ2-2, reads DSGVTQTPKHLITATGQRVTLRCSPRSGDLSVYWYQQSLDQGLQFLIQYYNGEERAKGNILERFSAQQFPDLHSELNLSSLELGDSALYFCASSVRPGNTGELFFGEGSRLTVL.

This clonotype was found many times. The chain recombines TRBV9 with TRBJ1-3, with no clear D. CDR3 length: 17 residues. Per germline, CDR1 SGDLS and CDR2 YYNGEE. Between the trimmed V and J ends, which lost 0 bases and 0 bases, there was a span of 13 bases. The CDR3 DNA reads TGTGCCAGCAGCGTAGCCTCCGGCAGGAGCTCTGGAAACACCATATATTTT. Translated, it gives CASSVASGRSSGNTIYF.

This clonotype has a handful of counts. This sequence joins TRBV9 and TRBJ2-2; maybe TRBD1 (5 bases). The CDR3 extends over 15 amino acids. Germline CDR1 is SGDLS and CDR2 is YYNGEE. Trimming pared 0 bases from V and 4 bases from J, leaving 10 bases between. CDR3 bases: TGTGCCAGCAGCGTAGGTGGGGCTGTCACCGGGGAGCTGTTTTTT. Translated, it gives CASSVGGAVTGELFF.

This clonotype has at least ten counts. The chain has TRBV9 and TRBJ2-7; D is unresolved. Germline CDR1 and CDR2: SGDLS and YYNGEE. The CDR3 runs to 12 residues. V was shortened by 4 bases and J by 6 bases, with 11 bases between the two germline ends. The CDR3 loop reads CASSPSWGEQYF. The CDR3 coding sequence is TGTGCCAGCAGCCCGAGTTGGGGCGAGCAGTACTTC.

The sample holds a few counts of this clonotype. The rearrangement links TRBV9 to TRBJ2-1; 8 bases fit TRBD2. This CDR3 region has 13 residues. Unmatched junction bases numbered 5, after V lost 4 bases and J lost 8 bases. CDR1 and CDR2 (germline): SGDLS, YYNGEE. The CDR3 reads CASSHGGGYEQFF. CDR3 nucleotide sequence: TGTGCCAGCAGCCACGGGGGGGGGTATGAGCAGTTCTTC.

This clonotype has at least ten counts. This rearrangement joins TRBV9 to TRBJ1-3, with D unclear. The V gene lost 0 bases and the J gene lost 3 bases, with 10 bases spanning the gap. The CDR3 length is 15 residues. The germline gives CDR1 SGDLS, CDR2 YYNGEE. CDR3 region: CASSVGRTRGNTIYF. In DNA form, the CDR3 reads TGTGCCAGCAGCGTAGGGAGGACGCGTGGAAACACCATATATTTT.

Relative to its sample, this clonotype is medium-sized (0.01 to 0.1%). This sequence joins TRBV9 and TRBJ1-5; the match to TRBD1 covers 9 bases. This CDR3 spans 14 amino acids. The V segment lost 6 bases and the J segment 6 bases; nucleotides outside the gene matches: 7. Germline CDR1 reads SGDLS; CDR2 reads YYNGEE. CDR3 sequence (DNA): TGTGCCAGCAACAGACAGGGGGATACTCAGCCCCAGCATTTT. This sequence encodes CASNRQGDTQPQHF. The full variable domain, rest sourced from reference TRBV9 and TRBJ1-5, is DSGVTQTPKHLITATGQRVTLRCSPRSGDLSVYWYQQSLDQGLQFLIQYYNGEERAKGNILERFSAQQFPDLHSELNLSSLELGDSALYFCASNRQGDTQPQHFGDGTRLSIL.

This clonotype appeared many times. This rearrangement joins TRBV9 to TRBJ1-1; D is unclear. This CDR3 is 14 amino acids long. Germline V gives CDR1 SGDLS, CDR2 YYNGEE. Deletions cut 4 bases from V and 6 bases from J, with 16 bases between. The CDR3 DNA follows: TGTGCCAGCAGCCCCCTCCCGGGAACTCCTGAAGCTTTCTTT. It is translated as CASSPLPGTPEAFF.

There are many counts of this clonotype. CDR3 loop: CASRPHGGERIGELFF. The CDR3 bases are TGTGCCAGCAGACCCCATGGGGGGGAGCGGATCGGGGAGCTGTTTTTT. The genes are TRBV9 and TRBJ2-2; 7 nucleotides line up with TRBD2. The CDR3 sequence is 16 residues long. Germline CDR1 is SGDLS and CDR2 is YYNGEE. V dropped 5 bases and J dropped 7; count of bases not matched to a gene: 14.

This clonotype was picked up many times. The J gene is TRBJ2-4, the V gene TRBV9; D assignment may be TRBD1 or TRBD2 (6 bases each). The V end was cut by 3 bases, the J end by 9 bases, with 7 bases between. The CDR3 runs 11 residues. CDR1 and CDR2 from the germline V gene are SGDLS and YYNGEE. The CDR3 loop reads CASSEGGIQYF. CDR3 DNA: TGTGCCAGCAGCGAGGGGGGCATTCAGTACTTC.

This rearrangement joins TRBV9 to TRBJ2-1, with TRBD2 matching over 13 bases. V lost 0 bases and J lost 7; bases outside the gene matches: 1. CDR1 is SGDLS and CDR2 is YYNGEE in the germline V gene. This CDR3 is built from 15 residues. CDR3 nucleotides: TGTGCCAGCAGCGTAGGGACTAGCGGGAGAAATGAGCAGTTCTTC. Translation gives CASSVGTSGRNEQFF.

In its sample, this clonotype was seen many times. CDR3 DNA sequence: TGTGCCAGCAGCCCCGGTTCAGGGGGATACCAAGAGACCCAGTACTTC. This encodes CASSPGSGGYQETQYF. The chain has TRBV9 and TRBJ2-5; 7 nucleotides match TRBD1. The trim removed 4 bases at V and 0 bases at J, leaving 9 bases unmatched. Germline-derived CDR1 and CDR2 are SGDLS and YYNGEE. This CDR3 comprises 16 residues.

This clonotype was recorded at least ten times. The genes are TRBV9 and TRBJ1-2, with a possible D match to TRBD1 (5 bases). This CDR3 spans 14 amino acids. V was trimmed by 4 bases and J by 0 bases, leaving 10 bases between them. The germline V gene encodes CDR1 SGDLS and CDR2 YYNGEE. The CDR3 bases are TGTGCCAGCAGCCCAAGGGGCGCTAACTATGGCTACACCTTC. As protein: CASSPRGANYGYTF.

This clonotype occurred many times. The chain combines TRBV9 with TRBJ2-1; D is unclear. V was shortened by 3 bases and J by 0 bases, with 10 bases between the two germline ends. Per germline, CDR1 SGDLS and CDR2 YYNGEE. The CDR3 totals 15 residues. The CDR3 nucleotides read TGTGCCAGCAGCGGGACCTGGGGCTCCTACAATGAGCAGTTCTTC. Translation: CASSGTWGSYNEQFF.

The chain employs TRBV9 and TRBJ2-3, with 7 bases fitting TRBD2. The CDR3 consists of 16 residues. CDR1 is SGDLS and CDR2 is YYNGEE in the germline V gene. The V segment lost 3 bases and the J segment 0 bases; nucleotides outside the gene matches: 7. The CDR3: CASSGRLAASTDTQYF. The CDR3 region has the DNA TGTGCCAGCAGCGGAAGACTAGCTGCTAGCACAGATACGCAGTATTTT.

This clonotype was detected many times. The chain combines TRBV9 with TRBJ1-1, with 9 bases matching TRBD1. CDR3 length equals 17 residues. V lost 0 bases to trimming and J lost 3 bases; unmatched junction nucleotides: 9. Germline V gene sequence: CDR1 SGDLS, CDR2 YYNGEE. In DNA, the CDR3 is TGTGCCAGCAGCGTAGCAGGGGGACAGGGATCGGACACTGAAGCTTTCTTT. Amino acids: CASSVAGGQGSDTEAFF.

A remark on this clonotype: Sequence at one end of the junction differs from germline and may be a read error. V and J are TRBV9 and TRBJ2-3, with 12 nucleotides matching TRBD2. In germline, CDR1 is SGDLS, CDR2 YYNGEE. The CDR3 runs to 19 residues. The CDR3 sequence: CASSALAGGRGTSTATQYF. In nucleotides, the CDR3 is TGCGCCAGCAGTGCACTAGCGGGAGGAAGGGGGACTAGCACAGCTACGCAGTATTTT.

Details on this clonotype: This may arise from a read error, as a much more abundant clone is one base away. The V gene is TRBV9, the J gene TRBJ2-5, with TRBD1 matching over 11 bases. The CDR3 has 17 amino acids. Germline V gene sequence: CDR1 SGDLS, CDR2 YYNGEE. V gave up 6 bases and J gave up 2 bases; unmatched junction bases: 12. The CDR3 sequence is CASTKTGQGVGQETQYF. The DNA for the CDR3 is TGTGCCAGCACCAAGACGGGACAGGGGGTAGGGCAAGAGACCCAGTACTTC.

This clonotype has a count of ten or more. This chain connects TRBV9 to TRBJ2-7; TRBD2 matches at 7 bases. Looked up from germline, CDR1 is SGDLS and CDR2 is YYNGEE. V dropped 4 bases and J dropped 4; count of bases not matched to a gene: 8. The CDR3 runs 14 residues. CDR3 in DNA: TGTGCCAGCAGCCCCCTGGGGGGGACTTACGAGCAGTACTTC. This gives the protein CASSPLGGTYEQYF.